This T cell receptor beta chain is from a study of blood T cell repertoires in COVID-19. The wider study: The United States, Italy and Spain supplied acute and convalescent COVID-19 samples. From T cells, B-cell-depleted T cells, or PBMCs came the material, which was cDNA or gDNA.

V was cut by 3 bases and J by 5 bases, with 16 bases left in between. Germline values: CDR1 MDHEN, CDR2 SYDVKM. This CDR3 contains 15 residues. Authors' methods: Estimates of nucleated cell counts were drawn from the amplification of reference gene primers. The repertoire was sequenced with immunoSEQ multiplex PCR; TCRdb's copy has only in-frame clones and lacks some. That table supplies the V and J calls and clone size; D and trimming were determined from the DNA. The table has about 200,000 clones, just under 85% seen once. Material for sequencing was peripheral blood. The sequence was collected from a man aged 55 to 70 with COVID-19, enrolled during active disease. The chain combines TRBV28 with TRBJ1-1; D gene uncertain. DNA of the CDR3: TGTGCCAGCAGTTTGGCGGGGAGAGCCCGGACTGAAGCTTTCTTT. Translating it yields CASSLAGRARTEAFF.